These T cell receptor beta chains were read from a single sample in a study of response to subunit inactivated influenza vaccine. TCRdb itself ran the RT-PCR reads through MiXCR, one entry per CDR3 protein. The sample lists about 520,000 distinct CDR3 sequences; 25% were seen once. This material consisted of CD4+ T cells sorted from PBMCs, taken around 5 days after vaccination. The receptors come from a man in his fifties or sixties who received an inactivated influenza vaccine. Each CDR3 is given with its conserved first and last residue. The D gene is left open where the match is weak. Not all rows give a size; the values are once, few, many and, for expanded clones, a class.

>TRBJ2-3|.|few|TRBV20-1
CSARDWVIDTQYF
TGCAGTGCTAGAGATTGGGTAATAGATACGCAGTATTTT
>TRBJ1-4|TRBD1|.|TRBV11-2
CASSYQRGRVEKLFF
TGTGCCAGCAGCTACCAGAGGGGGCGAGTCGAAAAACTGTTTTTT
>TRBJ2-3|.|few|TRBV6-5
CASSYGPQGTDTQYF
TGTGCCAGCAGTTACGGTCCCCAGGGTACAGATACGCAGTATTTT
>TRBJ2-1|TRBD2|few|TRBV5-1
CASSPAGGSIYNEQFF
TGCGCCAGCAGCCCAGCGGGAGGAAGTATATACAATGAGCAGTTCTTC
>TRBJ1-5|.|few|TRBV6-2/TRBV6-3
CASSSHRQPQHF
TGTGCCAGCAGCTCCCATCGTCAGCCCCAGCATTTT
>TRBJ2-7|TRBD1|.|TRBV28
CASSPPGQGAHEQYF
TGTGCCAGCAGTCCCCCCGGACAGGGGGCCCACGAGCAGTACTTC
>TRBJ1-1|.|.|TRBV7-9
CASSSLKSRINTEAFF
TGTGCCAGCAGCAGCCTCAAGTCCCGGATCAACACTGAAGCTTTCTTT
>TRBJ2-3|.|few|TRBV20-1
CSAPDSLATDTQYF
TGCAGTGCTCCGGACAGCCTCGCCACAGATACGCAGTATTTT
>TRBJ1-1|TRBD1|few|TRBV10-3
CAISLDRATEAFF
TGTGCCATCAGTCTGGACAGGGCCACTGAAGCTTTCTTT
>TRBJ1-1|.|few|TRBV7-3
CASSLRQTDTEAFF
TGTGCCAGCAGCTTAAGGCAGACCGACACTGAAGCTTTCTTT
>TRBJ2-7|.|few|TRBV20-1
CSASPGEYEQYF
TGCAGTGCTAGTCCAGGGGAGTACGAGCAGTACTTC
>TRBJ1-1|.|.|TRBV6-1
CASSENSEAFF
TGTGCCAGCAGTGAAAATAGTGAAGCTTTCTTT
>TRBJ2-5|.|few|TRBV15
CATSRDRAGKTQYF
TGTGCCACCAGCAGAGACAGGGCGGGGAAGACCCAGTACTTC
>TRBJ2-7|.|few|TRBV12-3/TRBV12-4
CASSLKRPLGTEQYF
TGTGCCAGCAGCTTAAAACGACCCCTTGGGACCGAGCAGTACTTC
>TRBJ2-5|TRBD2|.|TRBV18
CASSPGLAGVKTQYF
TGTGCCAGCTCACCAGGCCTAGCGGGGGTGAAGACCCAGTACTTC
>TRBJ2-2|.|.|TRBV28
CASRRAFRQNTGELFF
TGTGCCAGCAGACGGGCGTTTAGACAGAACACCGGGGAGCTGTTTTTT
>TRBJ1-2|.|many|TRBV20-1
CSARDSRDYGYTF
TGCAGTGCTAGAGATTCCCGGGACTATGGCTACACCTTC
>TRBJ1-1|TRBD1|.|TRBV28
CASSLTGFEAFF
TGTGCCAGCAGTCTGACAGGGTTTGAAGCTTTCTTT
>TRBJ2-1|TRBD1|.|TRBV5-4
CASSLVPDREIF
TGTGCCAGCAGCCTGGTCCCGGACAGGGAGATCTTC
>TRBJ2-1|TRBD2|few|TRBV7-9
CASSRTSGGHEQFF
TGTGCCAGCAGCAGGACTAGCGGGGGCCATGAGCAGTTCTTC
>TRBJ2-1|.|few|TRBV12-3/TRBV12-4
CASRGLAASSYNEQFF
TGTGCCAGCAGGGGCCTGGCTGCGAGCTCCTACAATGAGCAGTTCTTC
>TRBJ1-1|.|.|TRBV30
CAWRFQRTEAFF
TGTGCCTGGAGGTTCCAGCGGACTGAAGCTTTCTTT
>TRBJ1-4|.|.|TRBV6-1
CASREGLTNEKLFF
TGTGCCAGCAGAGAGGGGTTAACTAATGAAAAACTGTTTTTT
>TRBJ1-6|TRBD1|few|TRBV3-1
CASSQTGQEFNSPLHF
TGTGCCAGCAGCCAGACAGGACAGGAATTTAATTCACCCCTCCACTTT
>TRBJ2-7|TRBD1|few|TRBV20-1
CSASLNPGTGPYEQYF
TGCAGTGCTAGTCTGAACCCTGGGACAGGACCCTACGAGCAGTACTTC
>TRBJ2-7|.|few|TRBV28
CASGLLGQRGSYEQYF
TGTGCCAGCGGATTACTCGGACAGCGGGGCTCCTACGAGCAGTACTTC
>TRBJ1-1|TRBD1|.|TRBV29-1
CSANRGKMNTEAFF
TGCAGCGCTAACAGGGGAAAAATGAACACTGAAGCTTTCTTT
>TRBJ2-7|TRBD2|few|TRBV6-2/TRBV6-3
CASRYTPTSGIYEQYF
TGTGCCAGCAGATACACCCCGACTAGCGGGATCTACGAGCAGTACTTC
>TRBJ2-7|.|few|TRBV4-3
CASSPRIDRRSYEQYF
TGCGCCAGCAGCCCGAGGATCGACCGGCGCTCCTACGAGCAGTACTTC
>TRBJ2-3|.|.|TRBV7-9
CASSWGGSDTQYF
TGTGCCAGCAGCTGGGGAGGATCAGATACGCAGTATTTT
>TRBJ2-7|.|.|TRBV20-1
CSTAGSYEQYF
TGCAGTACGGCGGGCTCCTACGAGCAGTACTTC
>TRBJ2-7|.|few|TRBV12-3/TRBV12-4
CASSSHRDSPYEQYF
TGTGCCAGCAGTAGCCACAGGGACTCTCCCTACGAGCAGTACTTC
>TRBJ2-4|.|.|TRBV7-2
CASSLQGQNIQYF
TGTGCCAGCAGCTTACAGGGCCAAAACATTCAGTACTTC